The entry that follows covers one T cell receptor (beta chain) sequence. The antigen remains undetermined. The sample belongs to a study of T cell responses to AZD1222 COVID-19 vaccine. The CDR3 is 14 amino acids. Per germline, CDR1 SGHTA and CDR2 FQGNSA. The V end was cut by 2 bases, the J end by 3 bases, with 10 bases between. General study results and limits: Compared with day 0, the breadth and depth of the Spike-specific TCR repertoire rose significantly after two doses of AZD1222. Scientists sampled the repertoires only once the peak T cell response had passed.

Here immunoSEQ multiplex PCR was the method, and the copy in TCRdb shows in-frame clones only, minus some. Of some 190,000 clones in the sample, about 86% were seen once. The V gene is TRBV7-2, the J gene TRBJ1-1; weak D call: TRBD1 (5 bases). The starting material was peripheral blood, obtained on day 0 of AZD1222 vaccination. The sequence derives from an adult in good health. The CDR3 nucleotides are TGTGCCAGCAGCTTACTTCAGGGCGACACTGAAGCTTTCTTT. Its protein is CASSLLQGDTEAFF.